The next 17 T cell receptor beta chains were all read from a single sample in a study of identical twins. TCRdb re-derived calls from the 5' RACE reads in MiXCR, one entry per CDR3 protein. Among approximately 500,000 distinct CDR3 sequences listed, 20% to 25% were seen once. Separately, the same data were catalogued under a study of T cells expressing NK-cell markers.

The sample comprised CD4+ T cells sorted from blood. These receptors all stem from a young woman in good health.

The gene calls are TRBV10-3 and TRBJ2-2; 7 positions match TRBD1. The V gene end was trimmed by 0 bases and the J gene end by 6 bases; junction bases not matched to a gene: 7. CDR3 length: 16 amino acids. Per the germline V gene, CDR1 is ENHRY and CDR2 is SYGVKD. Here the CDR3 DNA reads TGTGCCATCAGTGAGTCGGGACAGAGACATTCCGGGGAGCTGTTTTTT. Amino acid sequence: CAISESGQRHSGELFF.

The chain is built from TRBV9 and TRBJ2-2; 8 positions agree with TRBD1. The CDR3 length is 16 residues. Trimming at V came to 0 bases and at J to 1 base, leaving 2 bases not matched to a gene. The germline CDR1 and CDR2 sequences are SGDLS and YYNGEE. This chain's CDR3 is CASSVAGQGNTGELFF. The CDR3 DNA is TGTGCCAGCAGCGTAGCCGGACAGGGGAACACCGGGGAGCTGTTTTTT.

This chain uses TRBV3-1 with TRBJ2-1; D remains ambiguous. CDR3 size: 18 residues. V was shortened by 0 bases and J by 0 bases, with 15 bases between the two germline ends. Germline lookup yields CDR1 LGHDT and CDR2 YNNKEL (reference sequence). CDR3 sequence reads: CASSQDANRLSSYNEQFF. For the CDR3, the DNA is TGTGCCAGCAGCCAAGACGCCAACCGCCTGAGCTCCTACAATGAGCAGTTCTTC.

This clonotype came up a few times. This chain joins TRBV7-2 and TRBJ2-1; D not certain. Trimming shortened V by 5 bases and J by 11 bases, and 7 bases separated the two germline ends. The germline CDR1 and CDR2 sequences are SGHTA and FQGNSA. The CDR3 loop spans 10 amino acids. The CDR3 protein is CASSLGKQFF. Written as DNA, the CDR3 is TGTGCCAGCAGCCTGGGCAAGCAGTTCTTC.

This clonotype appeared a few times. The chain employs TRBV20-1 and TRBJ2-1; 8 positions agree with TRBD1. The V and J ends lost 2 bases and 0 bases, in that order; junction bases with no gene match: 6. CDR3 size: 16 residues. The germline CDR1 and CDR2 sequences are DFQATT and SNEGSKA (reference sequence). CDR3 region: CSARTQGARSYNEQFF. CDR3 in DNA: TGCAGTGCTAGAACCCAGGGGGCTCGCTCCTACAATGAGCAGTTCTTC.

This chain links TRBV5-1 with TRBJ2-1; 7 bases are a match to TRBD2. With 2 bases clipped from V and 0 bases from J, the junction kept 8 bases outside the gene matches. The CDR3 contains 17 residues. Germline CDR1 and CDR2: SGHRS and YFSETQ. The CDR3 DNA is TGCGCCAGCAGCTTCGGAGCGGGGAGTAGCTCCTACAATGAGCAGTTCTTC. Encoded protein: CASSFGAGSSSYNEQFF.

This clonotype was recorded a few times. The J gene is TRBJ2-2, the V gene TRBV15; 7 bases line up with TRBD2. The CDR3 contains 16 residues. The trim removed 0 bases at V and 0 bases at J, leaving 1 base unmatched. From germline, CDR1 is LNHNV and CDR2 YYDKDF (reference sequence). In DNA, the CDR3 is TGTGCCACCAGCAGAGATCTAGCGGCGAACACCGGGGAGCTGTTTTTT. Protein sequence: CATSRDLAANTGELFF.

The chain recombines TRBV7-2 with TRBJ2-7; possible D gene TRBD1, 6 bases. The ends were cut back, 5 bases at V and 1 base at J, with 15 bases in the middle. Germline-derived CDR1 and CDR2 are SGHTA and FQGNSA. CDR3 length: 15 amino acids. The CDR3 loop is CASSDPGTPSYEQYF. DNA of the CDR3: TGTGCCAGCAGCGATCCCGGGACACCTTCCTACGAGCAGTACTTC.

This clonotype has more than one count but fewer than ten. This chain connects TRBV5-1 to TRBJ2-2, with a weak D call TRBD1 (6 bases). The germline gives CDR1 SGHRS, CDR2 YFSETQ. This CDR3 is 15 amino acids long. Between the trimmed V and J ends, which lost 0 bases and 5 bases, there was a span of 11 bases. The CDR3 nucleotides read TGCGCCAGCAGCTTGGGACAGGCCAAGACCGGGGAGCTGTTTTTT. Protein sequence: CASSLGQAKTGELFF.

This clonotype was counted only a few times. V and J are TRBV11-3 and TRBJ2-4; unclear D gene. Looked up from germline, CDR1 is SGHNT and CDR2 is YENEEA. The CDR3 sequence is 14 residues long. V was trimmed by 4 bases and J by 1 base, leaving 8 bases between them. CDR3 region: CASSSGTAKNIQYF. The CDR3 nucleotides read TGTGCCAGCAGCTCCGGTACGGCCAAAAACATTCAGTACTTC.

This clonotype was recorded a few times. This sequence joins TRBV7-9 and TRBJ1-2; D remains unclear. Trimming removed 2 bases at V and 8 bases at J, with 6 bases between. CDR3 length: 11 residues. Germline CDR1 is SEHNR and CDR2 is FQNEAQ (reference sequence). The CDR3 nucleotides read TGTGCCAGCAGCTTACGGATCGGCTACACCTTC. This translates into CASSLRIGYTF.

With regard to this clonotype: The germline gene is not matched at one end of the junction; a read error may be the cause. This rearrangement joins TRBV5-8 to TRBJ2-3, with 8 nucleotides matching TRBD1. The CDR3 length is 16 residues. Germline V lookup: CDR1 SGHTS, CDR2 YDEGEE. CDR3 sequence reads: CANSAGRDRNTDTQYF. The CDR3 DNA is TGTGCCAACAGCGCGGGACGGGACAGGAACACAGATACGCAGTATTTT. Using reference TRBV5-8 and TRBJ2-3 for the parts outside the CDR3, the full variable domain is EAGVTQSPTHLIKTRGQQATLRCSPISGHTSVYWYQQALGLGLQFLLWYDEGEERNRGNFPPRFSGRQFPNYSSELNVNALELEDSALYLCANSAGRDRNTDTQYFGPGTRLTVL.

CDR3 protein: CASSPWIQGGNEQYF. Written as DNA, the CDR3 is TGTGCCAGCAGCCCCTGGATCCAGGGGGGGAACGAGCAGTACTTC. The chain links TRBV5-6 to TRBJ2-7; D could derive from TRBD1 or TRBD2 (7 bases each). The CDR3 consists of 15 residues. Germline CDR1 is SGHDT and CDR2 is YYEEEE. V gave up 4 bases and J gave up 5 bases, with 19 bases separating them.

The chain joins TRBV29-1 to TRBJ1-2; 8 nucleotides align to TRBD1. V lost 6 bases, J lost 4 bases, and 7 bases stayed unmatched. The germline CDR1 and CDR2 sequences are SQVTM and ANQGSEA. The length of the CDR3 is 13 residues. DNA of the CDR3: TGCAGCGTAAATCCAGGGGGCGGCTATGGCTACACCTTC. Translating it yields CSVNPGGGYGYTF.

The rearrangement uses TRBV29-1 and TRBJ2-5, with TRBD2 matching over 8 bases. The CDR3 is 13 amino acids. V dropped 3 bases and J dropped 5; count of bases not matched to a gene: 5. Germline loops: CDR1 SQVTM, CDR2 ANQGSEA. CDR3 DNA sequence: TGCAGCGTTGATGTCGCGGGAGGCGAGACCCAGTACTTC. It translates to CSVDVAGGETQYF.

The rearrangement uses TRBV11-3 and TRBJ2-6, with no clear D. This CDR3 is built from 14 residues. Germline CDR1 and CDR2: SGHNT and YENEEA. V was clipped by 6 bases and J by 2 bases, with 8 bases between them. In nucleotides, the CDR3 is TGTGCCAGCAGTAGGGTGACTGGGGCCAACGTCCTGACTTTC. Translating gives CASSRVTGANVLTF.

This chain joins TRBV29-1 and TRBJ2-5, with 8 positions matching TRBD1. CDR3 length: 15 amino acids. Trimming took 5 bases from V and 5 from J; bases not matched to a gene: 13. CDR1 and CDR2 (germline): SQVTM, ANQGSEA. The CDR3 nucleotides are TGCAGCGTTACCCTCCAGGGGGCTGTCGGTGAGACCCAGTACTTC. This translates into CSVTLQGAVGETQYF.